This T cell receptor (beta chain) was profiled in a study of Ad26.COV2.S vaccination and SARS-CoV-2 variants. Study conclusions and caveats: Those who received the vaccine showed greater spike-specific TCR breadth than those given placebo.

In its sample, this clone was seen once. Its specificity is not known. The assay was immunoSEQ multiplex PCR, and TCRdb's table has in-frame clones only and misses some. The table has about 180,000 clones, approximately 90% seen once. The V gene lost 3 bases and the J gene lost 4 bases, with 10 bases spanning the gap. The V gene's germline CDR1 is SGHAT and CDR2 FQNNGV. This CDR3 contains 14 residues. Sequencing was performed on peripheral blood, taken after recovery from COVID-19. The TCR sequence derives from a human donor who had recovered from COVID-19. The chain carries TRBV11-2 and TRBJ2-1; D is tentatively TRBD1 or TRBD2 (5 bases each). The CDR3: CASSLVGPYNEQFF. The CDR3 coding sequence is TGTGCCAGCAGCTTGGTGGGACCTTACAATGAGCAGTTCTTC.